A single sample is the source of the 10 T cell receptor beta chains below, sequenced in a study of blood T cell repertoires in COVID-19. Here immunoSEQ multiplex PCR was the method, and the copy in TCRdb shows in-frame clones only, minus some. The data contain 140,000 to 150,000 clones, 84% of them singletons. What was sequenced was peripheral blood. The receptors were gathered from a young man with COVID-19, enrolled during active disease.

This sequence joins TRBV16 and TRBJ2-7; D unclear. Germline values: CDR1 KGHSY, CDR2 FQNENV. The CDR3 has 14 residues. The V end lost 0 bases, the J end lost 1 base, and 7 bases lay between the germline ends. Here the CDR3 reads CASSQSTFSYEQYF. In DNA, the CDR3 is TGTGCCAGCAGCCAATCAACATTTTCCTACGAGCAGTACTTC.

In this sample, this clone turned up once. The rearrangement uses TRBV5-1 and TRBJ2-5; 7 bases line up with TRBD1. The CDR3 totals 12 residues. Germline trimming cut 4 bases from V and 5 bases from J; bases unmatched to any gene: 2. Germline loops: CDR1 SGHRS, CDR2 YFSETQ. Written as DNA, the CDR3 is TGCGCCAGCAGCCCACAGGGGGAGACCCAGTACTTC. Protein product: CASSPQGETQYF.

This chain connects TRBV7-2 to TRBJ1-2; 9 positions agree with TRBD1. V was pared by 4 bases and J by 4 bases, with 7 bases of the junction left unmatched. The CDR3 runs to 15 residues. Germline CDR1 reads SGHTA; CDR2 reads FQGNSA. CDR3 residues: CASSSGTGMGYGYTF. The CDR3 DNA reads TGTGCCAGCAGCTCCGGGACAGGGATGGGCTATGGCTACACCTTC. Full variable domain (missing parts from reference TRBV7-2 and TRBJ1-2): GAGVSQSPSNKVTEKGKDVELRCDPISGHTALYWYRQSLGQGLEFLIYFQGNSAPDKSGLPSDRFSAERTGGSVSTLTIQRTQQEDSAVYLCASSSGTGMGYGYTFGSGTRLTVV.

The chain joins TRBV28 to TRBJ2-1; tentative D call: TRBD1 (5 bases). CDR3 size: 14 residues. Germline CDR1 and CDR2: MDHEN and SYDVKM. The germline V and J ends were trimmed by 2 bases and 6 bases, with 11 bases remaining between them. The CDR3 loop reads CASSLGQGLNEQFF. The CDR3 bases are TGTGCCAGCAGTTTAGGGCAGGGCCTCAATGAGCAGTTCTTC.

This chain connects TRBV12-3 or TRBV12-4 to TRBJ2-7; TRBD1 might be the D (5 bases). The V end was cut by 5 bases, the J end by 3 bases, with 8 bases between. The CDR3 runs to 12 residues. CDR3 nucleotides: TGTGCCAGCAGTAACAGGATCTACGAGCAGTACTTC. Its protein is CASSNRIYEQYF.

The chain employs TRBV18 and TRBJ1-2, with no clear D. CDR3 length: 13 amino acids. The V gene lost 2 bases and the J gene lost 2 bases, with 6 bases spanning the gap. Germline CDR1 KGHSH, CDR2 LQKENI. CDR3 loop: CASSPTKNYGYTF. The CDR3 coding sequence is TGTGCCAGCTCACCAACAAAAAACTATGGCTACACCTTC.

The CDR3 coding sequence is TGTGCCACCAGTGATATACTAGCGGGAGGTCTAAATGAGCAGTTCTTC. This sequence encodes CATSDILAGGLNEQFF. The chain couples TRBV24-1 to TRBJ2-1, with 12 bases fitting TRBD2. V was clipped by 3 bases and J by 7 bases; unmatched bases: 6. CDR1 and CDR2 (germline): KGHDR, SFDVKD. CDR3 size: 16 residues.

This chain connects TRBV7-9 to TRBJ2-7; possibly TRBD2 for D (5 bases). CDR3 length equals 12 residues. Germline assignment: CDR1 SEHNR and CDR2 FQNEAQ (reference sequence). Deletions cut 8 bases from V and 3 bases from J, with 11 bases between. CDR3 nucleotides: TGTGCCAGCCGCCGAGGGAACTACGAGCAGTACTTC. This codes for CASRRGNYEQYF.

The chain uses TRBV7-2 and TRBJ1-2, with a weak D call TRBD1 (6 bases). This CDR3 comprises 16 residues. Trimming stripped 6 bases from V and 1 base from J, with 18 bases between. The germline V gene encodes CDR1 SGHTA and CDR2 FQGNSA. This CDR3 is CASRNRFGTLNYGYTF. CDR3 nucleotide sequence: TGTGCCAGCAGAAACAGGTTCGGGACACTTAACTATGGCTACACCTTC.

The chain employs TRBV6-2 or TRBV6-3 and TRBJ2-5, with D possibly matching TRBD1 (6 bases). The CDR3 runs 15 residues. The ends were cut back, 6 bases at V and 2 bases at J, with 16 bases in the middle. Germline CDR1 and CDR2: MNHEY and SVGEGT. DNA for the CDR3: TGTGCCAGCAGCCATGGCAGGGGACAACAAGAGACCCAGTACTTC. Amino acid sequence: CASSHGRGQQETQYF.